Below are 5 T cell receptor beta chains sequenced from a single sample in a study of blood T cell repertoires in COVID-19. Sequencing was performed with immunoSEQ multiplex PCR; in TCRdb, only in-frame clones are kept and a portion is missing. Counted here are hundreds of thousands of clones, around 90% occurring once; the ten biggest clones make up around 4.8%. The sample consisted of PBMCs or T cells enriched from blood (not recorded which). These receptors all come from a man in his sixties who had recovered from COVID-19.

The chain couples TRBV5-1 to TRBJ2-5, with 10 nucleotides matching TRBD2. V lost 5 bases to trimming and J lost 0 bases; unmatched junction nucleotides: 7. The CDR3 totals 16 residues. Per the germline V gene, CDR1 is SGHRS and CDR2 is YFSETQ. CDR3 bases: TGCGCCAGCAGGGCTACTAGCGGGGCGTACCAAGAGACCCAGTACTTC. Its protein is CASRATSGAYQETQYF.

CDR3 sequence reads: CASSYGRVRQPQHF. CDR3 in DNA: TGTGCCAGCAGTTACGGGAGGGTTCGTCAGCCCCAGCATTTT. The chain employs TRBV6-2 or TRBV6-3 and TRBJ1-5, with D hard to call. This CDR3 spans 14 amino acids. V dropped 2 bases and J dropped 6 bases, with 11 bases sitting between them. Germline CDR1 and CDR2: MNHEY and SVGEGT.

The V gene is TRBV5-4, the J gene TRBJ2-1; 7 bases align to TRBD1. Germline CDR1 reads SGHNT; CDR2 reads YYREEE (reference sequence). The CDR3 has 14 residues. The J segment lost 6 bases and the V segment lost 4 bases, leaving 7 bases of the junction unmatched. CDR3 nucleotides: TGTGCCAGCAGCGACCCGACAGGGACCAATGAGCAGTTCTTC. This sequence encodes CASSDPTGTNEQFF.

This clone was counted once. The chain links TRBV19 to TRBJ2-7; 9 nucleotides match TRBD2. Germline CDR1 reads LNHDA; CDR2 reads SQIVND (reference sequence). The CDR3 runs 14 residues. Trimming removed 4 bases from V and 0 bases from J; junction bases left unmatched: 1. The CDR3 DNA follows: TGTGCCAGTAGTACTAGCGGGATCTCCTACGAGCAGTACTTC. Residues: CASSTSGISYEQYF.

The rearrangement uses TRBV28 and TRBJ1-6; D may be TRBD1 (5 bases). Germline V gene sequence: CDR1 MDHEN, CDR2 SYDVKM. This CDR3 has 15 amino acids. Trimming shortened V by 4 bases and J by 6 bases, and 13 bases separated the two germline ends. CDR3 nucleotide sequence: TGTGCCAGCAGTTCCCCGCGGAGGGGTAATTCACCCCTCCACTTT. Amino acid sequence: CASSSPRRGNSPLHF.